This T cell receptor (beta chain) is from a study of T-cell reconstitution after alpha-beta-depleted transplantation in children. Trimming cost V 5 bases and J 2 bases, with 5 bases left between them. This CDR3 is built from 12 residues. CDR1 is KGHDR and CDR2 is SFDVKD in the germline V gene. The authors prepared the TCRbeta library with unique molecular identifiers. TCRdb ran MiXCR on the PCR reads and lists one entry per CDR3 protein. The table shows about 370,000 distinct CDR3 sequences, with about 20% occurring only once. Sequencing was performed on PBMCs from the stem cell graft donor, taken from the stem cell graft. This receptor was identified in a human donor who donated a stem cell graft to a child with acute myeloid leukemia. This rearrangement joins TRBV24-1 to TRBJ1-2; D is uncertain. The CDR3: CATSGGNYGYTF. CDR3 in DNA: TGTGCCACCAGTGGCGGGAACTATGGCTACACCTTC.